The present T cell receptor beta chain was sequenced within a study of OX40 agonist ivuxolimab in advanced cancers. Looking at the study overall: The study enrolled dose-escalation patients with hepatocellular carcinoma, melanoma, renal cell or head and neck cancer. Study-wide findings and caveats: Part of the nonresponder group also had normalized T-cell clonal expansion that was low.

The assay was immunoSEQ multiplex PCR, and TCRdb's table has in-frame clones only and misses some. This table holds under 75,000 clones, approximately 91% found once. Patients were excluded for autoimmune disease history or systemic immunosuppression. Concerning this clone: The antigen is not known.

This receptor was obtained from an adult with an advanced solid tumor such as melanoma, head and neck, liver or kidney cancer. Sequenced material: CD4+ or CD8+ T cells sorted from blood, taken in a trial of the OX40 agonist ivuxolimab.

This chain's CDR3 is CAWDVGYQETQYF. The CDR3 nucleotides read TGTGCCTGGGATGTGGGGTACCAAGAGACCCAGTACTTC. The chain couples TRBV30 to TRBJ2-5; D is uncertain. Germline V gene sequence: CDR1 GTSNPN, CDR2 SVGIG (reference sequence). V was trimmed by 5 bases and J by 0 bases, leaving 10 bases between them. The CDR3 length is 13 residues.